This is a list of T cell receptor beta chains from one sample in a study of preoperative IRX-2 immunotherapy in early breast cancer. Some clones are missing from TCRdb's copy, which holds only in-frame ones; the method was immunoSEQ multiplex PCR. Of 34,000 or so clones in the sample, 90% to 95% are singletons; the top ten hold nearly 6.5%. This specimen was collected from a patient treated with IRX-2 immunotherapy. These receptors all come from a human donor with breast cancer. Both conserved end residues are part of each CDR3. D genes are given only for firm matches. Clone size appears in some rows only: once, few, many, or a class for an expanded clone.

d_call j_call v_call clone_size cdr3_aa cdr3_nt
. TRBJ1-4 TRBV29-1 . CSVSNRATNEKLFF TGCAGCGTTTCAAACAGAGCAACTAATGAAAAACTGTTTTTT
TRBD2 TRBJ2-5 TRBV2 . CASSERTSGGAGETQYF TGTGCCAGCAGTGAAAGGACTAGCGGGGGGGCGGGAGAGACCCAGTACTTC
. TRBJ2-7 TRBV7-2 . CASSLIGDKSVEQYF TGTGCCAGCAGCTTAATAGGGGACAAATCTGTCGAGCAGTACTTC
TRBD1 TRBJ2-7 TRBV19 . CASSGRDRTYEQYF TGTGCCAGTAGTGGCCGGGACAGGACTTACGAGCAGTACTTC
. TRBJ1-2 TRBV30 . CAWSTGLNYGYTF TGTGCCTGGAGTACAGGACTTAACTATGGCTACACCTTC
TRBD2 TRBJ2-1 TRBV19 once CASSHYSGNPYNEQFF TGTGCCAGTAGTCACTATAGCGGGAACCCCTACAATGAGCAGTTCTTC
. TRBJ2-3 TRBV9 . CASSVVSGTDTQYF TGTGCCAGCAGCGTAGTTTCCGGCACAGATACGCAGTATTTT
. TRBJ1-1 TRBV9 . CASSVTGTYTEAFF TGTGCCAGCAGCGTCACAGGAACTTACACTGAAGCTTTCTTT
. TRBJ2-1 TRBV27 . CASTYSGSYNEQFF TGTGCCAGCACCTATAGCGGATCCTACAATGAGCAGTTCTTC
TRBD2 TRBJ2-7 TRBV27 . CASSFAGDYEQYF TGTGCCAGCAGTTTTGCGGGGGACTACGAGCAGTACTTC
. TRBJ2-5 TRBV18 . CASSPRVAPEETQYF TGTGCCAGCTCACCACGTGTGGCACCGGAAGAGACCCAGTACTTC
. TRBJ2-1 TRBV5-1 . CASSLVGLAEYNEQFF TGCGCCAGCAGCTTGGTAGGGTTAGCGGAATACAATGAGCAGTTCTTC
. TRBJ2-7 TRBV30 . CAWSVPGAHEQYF TGTGCCTGGAGTGTCCCAGGAGCCCACGAGCAGTACTTC
. TRBJ1-1 TRBV7-8 once CASSPLRNTEAFF TGTGCCAGCAGCCCTCTTAGGAACACTGAAGCTTTCTTT
TRBD1 TRBJ1-1 TRBV6-5 few CATRDRGKAFF TGTGCCACCAGAGACAGGGGAAAAGCTTTCTTT
. TRBJ2-7 TRBV5-1 once CASSLLAGNSYEQYF TGCGCCAGCAGCTTGCTGGCAGGAAACTCCTACGAGCAGTACTTC
. TRBJ1-1 TRBV5-4 . CASSLDRVSTEAFF TGTGCCAGCAGCTTGGACAGGGTGAGCACTGAAGCTTTCTTT
. TRBJ1-4 TRBV5-1 once CASSLRPSTNEKLFF TGCGCCAGCAGCTTGCGGCCTTCAACTAATGAAAAACTGTTTTTT
TRBD1 TRBJ2-7 TRBV28 . CASPPGGPQGASGEQYF TGTGCCAGCCCCCCCGGGGGCCCACAGGGGGCATCGGGCGAGCAGTACTTC
. TRBJ1-2 TRBV5-1 . CASSPGGGPGVGYGYTF TGCGCCAGCAGCCCCGGCGGGGGGCCGGGGGTTGGCTATGGCTACACCTTC
. TRBJ2-5 TRBV11-2 . CASSLGVGYQETQYF TGTGCCAGCAGCTTAGGGGTGGGGTACCAAGAGACCCAGTACTTC
. TRBJ1-1 TRBV5-1 . CASRQGISTEAFF TGCGCCAGCAGACAGGGCATAAGTACTGAAGCTTTCTTT
TRBD2 TRBJ2-1 TRBV29-1 . CSVYGLAAYNEQFF TGCAGCGTTTACGGGCTAGCGGCGTACAATGAGCAGTTCTTC